These 27 T cell receptor beta chains were all obtained from the same sample, sequenced in a study of blood T cell repertoires in COVID-19. Sequenced by immunoSEQ multiplex PCR; TCRdb stores in-frame clones only, minus some. The sample includes some 410,000 clones, roughly 90% of them seen just once. The sequenced sample was PBMCs or T cells enriched from blood (not recorded which). The receptors here all came from a woman in her thirties with acute COVID-19.

The chain recombines TRBV5-4 with TRBJ2-7, with 11 bases fitting TRBD2. CDR3 length: 16 amino acids. Germline lookup yields CDR1 SGHNT and CDR2 YYREEE (reference sequence). After removal of 4 bases from V and 0 bases from J, the junction contained 6 bases not matched to a gene. The CDR3 here is CASSPPGLAASYEQYF. In nucleotides, the CDR3 is TGTGCCAGCAGCCCACCGGGACTAGCGGCCTCCTACGAGCAGTACTTC.

This chain uses TRBV7-8 with TRBJ1-2, with TRBD1 matching over 9 bases. The CDR3 runs 16 residues. Germline CDR1 SGHVS, CDR2 FQNEAQ. V lost 3 bases, J lost 8 bases, and 13 bases stayed unmatched. The CDR3 spells CASSFKPTGGAEGYTF. CDR3 in DNA: TGTGCCAGCAGCTTCAAGCCTACAGGGGGCGCCGAGGGCTACACCTTC.

This chain joins TRBV2 and TRBJ2-7, with TRBD2 as a possible D gene (6 bases). The CDR3 is 12 residues long. Germline loops: CDR1 SNHLY, CDR2 FYNNEI. The V and J ends lost 3 bases and 12 bases respectively, with 15 bases between them. CDR3 sequence: CASSDGGLPPYF. For the CDR3, the DNA is TGTGCCAGCAGTGACGGGGGACTCCCCCCGTACTTC.

The V gene is TRBV24-1, the J gene TRBJ1-5, with 9 bases that match TRBD1. Germline-derived CDR1 and CDR2 are KGHDR and SFDVKD. This CDR3 spans 17 amino acids. V lost 4 bases, J lost 5 bases, and 11 bases stayed unmatched. CDR3 amino acids: CATSDPTGTGTDQPQHF. The CDR3 nucleotides read TGTGCCACCAGTGACCCTACCGGGACAGGGACCGATCAGCCCCAGCATTTT.

The chain combines TRBV5-1 with TRBJ1-6; no firm D call. Germline loops: CDR1 SGHRS, CDR2 YFSETQ. The germline V and J ends were trimmed by 5 bases and 7 bases, with 13 bases remaining between them. This CDR3 has 14 residues. The CDR3 region has the DNA TGCGCCAGCAGGCAGGATTATCCGAATTCACCCCTCCACTTT. Protein: CASRQDYPNSPLHF.

The rearrangement uses TRBV11-2 and TRBJ2-1; 8 bases match TRBD1. The junction had 8 bases not matched to a gene; V was cut back by 3 bases and J by 7 bases. CDR1 is SGHAT and CDR2 is FQNNGV in the germline V gene. This CDR3 is built from 15 residues. For the CDR3, the DNA is TGTGCCAGCAGCTTCGGGACAGGCGCGATGAATGAGCAGTTCTTC. Protein: CASSFGTGAMNEQFF.

V and J are TRBV6-5 and TRBJ2-2, with TRBD1 as a possible D gene (7 bases). The CDR3 consists of 13 residues. Trimming took 7 bases from V and 3 from J, leaving 9 bases between them. Germline assignment: CDR1 MNHEY and CDR2 SVGAGI. This CDR3 is CASIRGDTGELFF. In nucleotides, the CDR3 is TGTGCCAGCATCAGGGGGGACACCGGGGAGCTGTTTTTT.

The chain recombines TRBV7-2 with TRBJ1-3; tentative D call: TRBD1 (5 bases). The CDR3 spans 15 residues. Trimming removed 1 base at V and 2 bases at J, with 9 bases between. Per germline, CDR1 SGHTA and CDR2 FQGNSA. For the CDR3, the DNA is TGTGCCAGCAGCTTAGAGGCGGGGGCTGGAAACACCATATATTTT. The encoded protein is CASSLEAGAGNTIYF.

The chain recombines TRBV6-4 with TRBJ2-1, with 9 bases matching TRBD2. This CDR3 has 15 amino acids. The germline V gene encodes CDR1 MRHNA and CDR2 SNTAGT. J was trimmed by 2 bases and V by 6 bases; bases with no gene match: 5. The CDR3 region has the DNA TGTGCCAGCAGAGTTGCGGGGGGGACCTACAATGAGCAGTTCTTC. Translation: CASRVAGGTYNEQFF.

This chain uses TRBV5-5 with TRBJ2-2, with 16 bases matching TRBD2. Per germline, CDR1 SGHKS and CDR2 YYEKEE (reference sequence). The CDR3 runs 17 residues. Germline trimming cut 5 bases from V and 6 bases from J; bases unmatched to any gene: 7. The CDR3 sequence is CASSPGTSGGAAGELFF. As DNA, the CDR3 is TGTGCCAGCAGTCCCGGGACTAGCGGGGGGGCGGCCGGGGAGCTGTTTTTT.

The gene calls are TRBV12-2 and TRBJ1-4. TRBV12-2 is a documented pseudogene. The length of the CDR3 is 16 residues. The CDR3 DNA is TGTGCAAGTCGCCGAGACCGGGACTCAACTAATGAAAAACTGTTTTTT. Protein sequence: CASRRDRDSTNEKLFF.

CDR3 residues: CASSIQGAPRNSPLHF. The CDR3 DNA reads TGTGCCAGTAGTATTCAGGGGGCGCCTCGGAATTCACCCCTCCACTTT. The chain couples TRBV19 to TRBJ1-6; 8 nucleotides match TRBD1. The germline V gene encodes CDR1 LNHDA and CDR2 SQIVND (reference sequence). CDR3 length equals 16 residues. Losses at the gene ends were 3 bases for V and 7 bases for J; bases not matched to a gene: 8. Full variable domain (outside the CDR3, taken from reference TRBV19 and TRBJ1-6): DGGITQSPKYLFRKEGQNVTLSCEQNLNHDAMYWYRQDPGQGLRLIYYSQIVNDFQKGDIAEGYSVSREKKESFPLTVTSAQKNPTAFYLCASSIQGAPRNSPLHFGNGTRLTVT.

The chain uses TRBV18 and TRBJ1-3; 8 bases line up with TRBD1. Germline loops: CDR1 KGHSH, CDR2 LQKENI. V lost 3 bases and J lost 0; bases outside the gene matches: 1. The CDR3 sequence is 15 residues long. The CDR3 sequence is CASSPTGGSGNTIYF. DNA of the CDR3: TGTGCCAGCTCACCCACAGGGGGCTCTGGAAACACCATATATTTT.

The chain links TRBV7-2 to TRBJ2-7, with TRBD2 as a possible D gene (5 bases). Germline loops: CDR1 SGHTA, CDR2 FQGNSA. The CDR3 sequence is 18 residues long. V was shortened by 2 bases and J by 5 bases, with 25 bases between the two germline ends. CDR3 region: CASSLQLGEGTAKNEQYF. CDR3 sequence (DNA): TGTGCCAGCAGCTTACAACTTGGCGAGGGAACGGCTAAGAACGAGCAGTACTTC. Combining the CDR3 with reference TRBV7-2 and TRBJ2-7 gives the whole variable domain GAGVSQSPSNKVTEKGKDVELRCDPISGHTALYWYRQSLGQGLEFLIYFQGNSAPDKSGLPSDRFSAERTGGSVSTLTIQRTQQEDSAVYLCASSLQLGEGTAKNEQYFGPGTRLTVT.

This chain uses TRBV2 with TRBJ2-7, with D possibly being TRBD1 (6 bases). The CDR3 extends over 14 amino acids. V dropped 7 bases and J dropped 2 bases, with 15 bases sitting between them. From germline, CDR1 is SNHLY and CDR2 FYNNEI. CDR3 loop: CASNPVTGPYEQYF. CDR3 in DNA: TGTGCCAGCAACCCCGTGACAGGCCCCTACGAGCAGTACTTC.

The chain has TRBV6-5 and TRBJ2-1; 7 nucleotides agree with TRBD1. Looked up from germline, CDR1 is MNHEY and CDR2 is SVGAGI. This CDR3 spans 15 amino acids. Germline trimming cut 0 bases from V and 2 bases from J; bases unmatched to any gene: 1. Written as DNA, the CDR3 is TGTGCCAGCAGTTACTCGAGGGGGCCCTACAATGAGCAGTTCTTC. Its translation is CASSYSRGPYNEQFF.

The J gene is TRBJ2-3, the V gene TRBV4-2, with 8 bases fitting TRBD1. Looked up from germline, CDR1 is LGHNA and CDR2 is YNFKEQ. V shed 2 bases, J shed 2 bases, and the junction held 9 bases outside the gene matches. This CDR3 is built from 17 residues. The CDR3 here is CASSQKARTGYTDTQYF. For the CDR3, the DNA is TGTGCCAGCAGCCAAAAAGCAAGGACAGGGTACACAGATACGCAGTATTTT.

This clone has only a few counts. The gene calls are TRBV5-4 and TRBJ2-3; D uncertain. The V end was cut by 0 bases, the J end by 0 bases, with 11 bases between. The CDR3 loop spans 16 amino acids. CDR1 is SGHNT, CDR2 YYREEE, per germline (reference sequence). The DNA of the CDR3 is TGTGCCAGCAGCTTGGCCTCACAGCCTAGCACAGATACGCAGTATTTT. Its protein product is CASSLASQPSTDTQYF.

The chain combines TRBV19 with TRBJ1-5; TRBD1 might be the D (6 bases). The CDR3 has 15 residues. CDR1 is LNHDA, CDR2 SQIVND, per germline (reference sequence). V lost 3 bases and J lost 1, with 10 bases in between. The CDR3 spells CASSIGDTSNQPQHF. CDR3 bases: TGTGCCAGTAGTATTGGGGACACGAGCAATCAGCCCCAGCATTTT.

The chain carries TRBV9 and TRBJ1-4, with 12 bases identical to TRBD1. The V segment lost 0 bases and the J segment 7 bases; nucleotides outside the gene matches: 7. The CDR3 loop spans 17 amino acids. In germline, CDR1 is SGDLS, CDR2 YYNGEE. CDR3 region: CASSVDGTGGDGEKLFF. The CDR3 DNA sequence: TGTGCCAGCAGCGTAGACGGGACAGGGGGCGACGGTGAAAAACTGTTTTTT.

This clone was observed a single time. The chain combines TRBV11-1 with TRBJ2-2; 7 bases fit TRBD2. The CDR3 is 15 residues long. Germline loops: CDR1 SGHAT, CDR2 FQDESV (reference sequence). Trimming at V came to 5 bases and at J to 2 bases, leaving 5 bases not matched to a gene. The CDR3 here is CASSGRLANTGELFF. For the CDR3, the DNA is TGTGCCAGCAGCGGGAGACTAGCTAACACCGGGGAGCTGTTTTTT.

The chain combines TRBV18 with TRBJ1-4, with 7 bases lining up with TRBD1. The germline V gene encodes CDR1 KGHSH and CDR2 LQKENI. The V segment lost 4 bases and the J segment 8 bases; nucleotides outside the gene matches: 4. The CDR3 is 13 amino acids. CDR3 bases: TGTGCCAGCTCACTCGAGACAGGGGAAAAACTGTTTTTT. It is translated as CASSLETGEKLFF. Full variable domain (outside the CDR3, taken from reference TRBV18 and TRBJ1-4): NAGVMQNPRHLVRRRGQEARLRCSPMKGHSHVYWYRQLPEEGLKFMVYLQKENIIDESGMPKERFSAEFPKEGPSILRIQQVVRGDSAAYFCASSLETGEKLFFGSGTQLSVL.

The CDR3 DNA sequence: TGTGCCAGCAGCCAAGGGACTAGCGGGGGGGTTTACGAGCAGTACTTC. Its protein product is CASSQGTSGGVYEQYF. This rearrangement joins TRBV3-1 (or the pseudogene TRBV3-2) to TRBJ2-7; 15 nucleotides agree with TRBD2. CDR1 is LGHDT, CDR2 YNNKEL, per germline (reference sequence). The V and J ends lost 1 base and 4 bases, in that order; junction bases with no gene match: 2. The CDR3 has 16 residues.

This sequence joins TRBV18 and TRBJ1-1, with 7 positions matching TRBD1. Germline CDR1 is KGHSH and CDR2 is LQKENI. This CDR3 spans 15 amino acids. With V trimmed by 3 bases and J by 3 bases, 7 bases remained unmatched. CDR3 region: CASSPYGQEDTEAFF. The CDR3 DNA reads TGTGCCAGCTCACCCTACGGACAGGAGGACACTGAAGCTTTCTTT.

V is TRBV13 and J is TRBJ1-6; D is uncertain. Germline CDR1 is PRHDT and CDR2 is FYEKMQ (reference sequence). This CDR3 has 14 amino acids. The V end lost 4 bases, the J end lost 3 bases, and 7 bases lay between the germline ends. The CDR3 loop reads CASSSQSYNSPLHF. The CDR3 DNA reads as TGTGCCAGCAGCTCACAGAGCTATAATTCACCCCTCCACTTT.

The chain is built from TRBV7-3 and TRBJ1-2, with D maybe TRBD1 (6 bases). The CDR3 spans 13 residues. Between the trimmed V and J ends, which lost 5 bases and 4 bases, there was a span of 11 bases. The germline V gene encodes CDR1 SGHTA and CDR2 FQGTGA. The CDR3 DNA sequence: TGTGCCAGCAGCCCACAGGGAAGCTATGGCTACACCTTC. Its protein is CASSPQGSYGYTF.

CDR3 loop: CASSQAGGHYNEQFF. The CDR3, as DNA: TGTGCCAGCAGTCAAGCCGGGGGGCACTACAATGAGCAGTTCTTC. The chain is built from TRBV11-3 and TRBJ2-1; possible D gene TRBD2, 7 bases. V lost 6 bases to trimming and J lost 3 bases, with 15 bases between them. Germline V CDR1 and CDR2: SGHNT, YENEEA. The length of the CDR3 is 15 residues.